A selection of T cell receptor beta chains follows, all from one sample in a study of T cells in Graves' hyperthyroidism and ophthalmopathy. One entry per CDR3 protein, called by TCRdb with MiXCR from the multiplex PCR reads. The sample shows some 760,000 distinct CDR3 sequences, 12% to 15% of them seen only once. Sequencing used blood. The receptors here all came from a woman in her late teens or twenties with Graves' hyperthyroidism. Both conserved end residues are part of each CDR3. D genes are given only for firm matches. Clone size appears in some rows only: once, few, many, or a class for an expanded clone.

V gene: TRBV27
clone size: many
D gene: TRBD2
J gene: TRBJ2-5
CDR3 protein: CASSLLGGGETQYF
CDR3 DNA: TGTGCCAGCAGTTTATTGGGGGGGGGAGAGACCCAGTACTTC

V gene: TRBV6-4
clone size: many
D gene: NA
J gene: TRBJ1-2
CDR3 protein: CASSDSGEPLMNGYTF
CDR3 DNA: TGTGCCAGCAGTGACTCTGGGGAACCGTTAATGAATGGCTACACCTTC

V gene: TRBV7-8
clone size: many
D gene: TRBD1
J gene: TRBJ2-1
CDR3 protein: CASSSLTRLDRENEQFF
CDR3 DNA: TGTGCCAGCAGCTCACTAACCCGATTAGACAGGGAGAATGAGCAGTTCTTC

V gene: TRBV28
clone size: NA
D gene: NA
J gene: TRBJ2-1
CDR3 protein: CASSYSSREQLF
CDR3 DNA: TGTGCCAGCAGTTACTCATCCCGTGAGCAGCTCTTC

V gene: TRBV20-1
clone size: few
D gene: NA
J gene: TRBJ1-1
CDR3 protein: CSARSDLDTEAFF
CDR3 DNA: TGCAGTGCCAGGTCAGACCTGGACACTGAAGCTTTCTTT

V gene: TRBV5-1
clone size: many
D gene: TRBD2
J gene: TRBJ2-7
CDR3 protein: CASRYDSGSPYEQYF
CDR3 DNA: TGCGCCAGCCGATACGATAGCGGGAGTCCCTACGAGCAGTACTTC

V gene: TRBV30
clone size: few
D gene: NA
J gene: TRBJ1-1
CDR3 protein: CAWSVPVSNTEAFF
CDR3 DNA: TGTGCCTGGAGTGTACCAGTCTCGAACACTGAAGCTTTCTTT

V gene: TRBV4-3
clone size: many
D gene: TRBD2
J gene: TRBJ2-1
CDR3 protein: CASSRGGTYNEQFF
CDR3 DNA: TGCGCCAGCAGCCGCGGGGGTACCTACAATGAGCAGTTCTTC

V gene: TRBV6-5
clone size: many
D gene: NA
J gene: TRBJ2-7
CDR3 protein: CASSYGAYYEQYF
CDR3 DNA: TGTGCCAGCAGTTACGGGGCTTACTACGAGCAGTACTTC

V gene: TRBV20-1
clone size: NA
D gene: NA
J gene: TRBJ2-6
CDR3 protein: CSARIRDSGANVLTF
CDR3 DNA: TGCAGTGCGCGAATCAGGGACTCTGGGGCCAACGTCCTGACTTTC

V gene: TRBV7-9
clone size: many
D gene: NA
J gene: TRBJ2-3
CDR3 protein: CASSLVGVGEDTQYF
CDR3 DNA: TGTGCCAGCAGCTTAGTGGGAGTTGGAGAAGATACGCAGTATTTT

V gene: TRBV10-3
clone size: many
D gene: NA
J gene: TRBJ2-3
CDR3 protein: CATQARAADTQYF
CDR3 DNA: TGTGCCACCCAGGCCAGGGCAGCAGATACGCAGTATTTT

V gene: TRBV10-2
clone size: NA
D gene: TRBD2
J gene: TRBJ2-1
CDR3 protein: CASSAGLFQGGKFF
CDR3 DNA: TGCGCCAGCAGTGCGGGACTATTCCAAGGCGGCAAGTTCTTC

V gene: TRBV15
clone size: NA
D gene: NA
J gene: TRBJ2-1
CDR3 protein: CATSRVAGAYNEQFF
CDR3 DNA: TGTGCCACCAGCAGAGTGGCGGGCGCCTACAATGAGCAGTTCTTC

V gene: TRBV9
clone size: few
D gene: TRBD2
J gene: TRBJ2-3
CDR3 protein: CASSVGGRAGDTQYF
CDR3 DNA: TGTGCCAGCAGCGTAGGCGGGAGGGCCGGGGATACGCAGTATTTT

V gene: TRBV15
clone size: NA
D gene: TRBD2
J gene: TRBJ2-1
CDR3 protein: CATREGRYNEQFF
CDR3 DNA: TGTGCCACCCGGGAGGGCCGCTACAATGAGCAGTTCTTC

V gene: TRBV15
clone size: many
D gene: NA
J gene: TRBJ1-1
CDR3 protein: CATRPGLNTEAFF
CDR3 DNA: TGTGCCACCCGTCCGGGACTGAACACTGAAGCTTTCTTT

V gene: TRBV2
clone size: many
D gene: TRBD1
J gene: TRBJ1-2
CDR3 protein: CASVQGARGYTF
CDR3 DNA: TGTGCCAGCGTACAGGGGGCTAGGGGCTACACCTTC

V gene: TRBV6-2/TRBV6-3
clone size: few
D gene: TRBD1
J gene: TRBJ2-3
CDR3 protein: CATFGQGLAYTQYF
CDR3 DNA: TGTGCCACCTTCGGACAGGGTTTAGCTTATACGCAGTATTTT

V gene: TRBV20-1
clone size: few
D gene: NA
J gene: TRBJ2-3
CDR3 protein: CSASAWSTDTQYF
CDR3 DNA: TGCAGTGCTAGTGCCTGGAGCACAGATACGCAGTATTTT

V gene: TRBV7-2
clone size: many
D gene: TRBD1
J gene: TRBJ2-7
CDR3 protein: CASSLTGTGAYEQYF
CDR3 DNA: TGTGCCAGCAGCTTAACCGGGACAGGTGCCTACGAGCAGTACTTC

V gene: TRBV4-1
clone size: few
D gene: TRBD1
J gene: TRBJ2-7
CDR3 protein: CASSARDRYEQYF
CDR3 DNA: TGCGCCAGCAGCGCCCGGGACAGGTACGAGCAGTACTTC

V gene: TRBV15
clone size: few
D gene: NA
J gene: TRBJ2-7
CDR3 protein: CATSFLGGPYEQYF
CDR3 DNA: TGTGCCACCAGCTTTCTCGGGGGCCCCTACGAGCAGTACTTC

V gene: TRBV29-1
clone size: NA
D gene: NA
J gene: TRBJ2-1
CDR3 protein: CSVASASYNEQFF
CDR3 DNA: TGCAGCGTTGCTTCGGCCTCCTACAATGAGCAGTTCTTC

V gene: TRBV9
clone size: NA
D gene: NA
J gene: TRBJ1-2
CDR3 protein: CASSVYAQASYGYTF
CDR3 DNA: TGTGCCAGCAGCGTATATGCCCAAGCTAGCTATGGCTACACCTTC

V gene: TRBV3-1
clone size: many
D gene: NA
J gene: TRBJ2-1
CDR3 protein: CASRGAGSDNEQFF
CDR3 DNA: TGTGCCAGCCGAGGCGCAGGGAGTGACAATGAGCAGTTCTTC

V gene: TRBV18
clone size: many
D gene: TRBD2
J gene: TRBJ2-1
CDR3 protein: CASSPPWASGSDEQFF
CDR3 DNA: TGTGCCAGCTCACCACCCTGGGCTAGCGGATCCGATGAGCAGTTCTTC

V gene: TRBV2
clone size: many
D gene: NA
J gene: TRBJ1-3
CDR3 protein: CASSINFSGNTIYF
CDR3 DNA: TGTGCCAGCAGTATCAACTTCTCTGGAAACACCATATATTTT

V gene: TRBV7-2
clone size: few
D gene: TRBD2
J gene: TRBJ2-3
CDR3 protein: CASSPWGGDTQYF
CDR3 DNA: TGTGCCAGCAGCCCCTGGGGGGGAGATACGCAGTATTTT

V gene: TRBV7-9
clone size: few
D gene: TRBD2
J gene: TRBJ2-3
CDR3 protein: CASSSWENLAGREDTQYF
CDR3 DNA: TGTGCCAGCAGCTCATGGGAAAACCTAGCGGGACGGGAAGATACGCAGTATTTT

V gene: TRBV7-6
clone size: many
D gene: TRBD2
J gene: TRBJ2-5
CDR3 protein: CASSLGVLAGGGETQYF
CDR3 DNA: TGTGCCAGCAGCTTAGGAGTACTAGCGGGAGGAGGAGAGACCCAGTACTTC

V gene: TRBV7-2
clone size: many
D gene: TRBD2
J gene: TRBJ2-3
CDR3 protein: CASSLSSGTQYF
CDR3 DNA: TGTGCCAGCAGCTTATCTAGCGGTACGCAGTATTTT

V gene: TRBV12-3/TRBV12-4
clone size: NA
D gene: TRBD1
J gene: TRBJ1-2
CDR3 protein: CASSPSRTGANYGYTF
CDR3 DNA: TGTGCCAGCAGCCCTTCGAGAACAGGGGCGAACTATGGCTACACCTTC

V gene: TRBV10-2
clone size: NA
D gene: TRBD2
J gene: TRBJ2-1
CDR3 protein: CASTASGEQFF
CDR3 DNA: TGCGCCAGCACAGCTAGCGGGGAGCAGTTCTTC

V gene: TRBV14
clone size: few
D gene: NA
J gene: TRBJ2-2
CDR3 protein: CASNRGAYTGELFF
CDR3 DNA: TGTGCCAGCAATCGGGGGGCGTACACCGGGGAGCTGTTTTTT

V gene: TRBV5-1
clone size: NA
D gene: TRBD1
J gene: TRBJ2-7
CDR3 protein: CASRTGESYEQYF
CDR3 DNA: TGCGCCAGTCGGACAGGGGAGTCCTACGAGCAGTACTTC

V gene: TRBV12-3/TRBV12-4
clone size: many
D gene: NA
J gene: TRBJ1-4
CDR3 protein: CASSLKGRGEGEKLFF
CDR3 DNA: TGTGCCAGCAGTTTAAAGGGGCGGGGGGAAGGTGAAAAACTGTTTTTT

V gene: TRBV12-3/TRBV12-4
clone size: many
D gene: NA
J gene: TRBJ2-1
CDR3 protein: CASSFGKEQFF
CDR3 DNA: TGTGCCAGCAGTTTTGGGAAGGAGCAGTTCTTC

V gene: TRBV4-1
clone size: NA
D gene: TRBD1
J gene: TRBJ1-2
CDR3 protein: CASSQPTGAGGYTF
CDR3 DNA: TGCGCCAGCAGCCAACCAACAGGGGCCGGGGGCTACACCTTC

V gene: TRBV29-1
clone size: few
D gene: NA
J gene: TRBJ2-7
CDR3 protein: CSVARTGNEQYF
CDR3 DNA: TGCAGCGTTGCCCGTACAGGGAACGAGCAGTACTTC

V gene: TRBV12-3/TRBV12-4
clone size: NA
D gene: NA
J gene: TRBJ2-2
CDR3 protein: CASSLYMNTGELFF
CDR3 DNA: TGTGCCAGCAGTTTATACATGAACACCGGGGAGCTGTTTTTT

V gene: TRBV5-6
clone size: NA
D gene: TRBD2
J gene: TRBJ2-5
CDR3 protein: CASSLSPRLAGLLKTQYF
CDR3 DNA: TGTGCCAGCAGCTTGTCCCCCCGACTAGCGGGATTACTCAAGACCCAGTACTTC